These 23 T cell receptor beta chains were sequenced from one sample in a study of CD8 T cells in Susac syndrome (dated by TCRdb to about 2019). The library was made by the immunoSEQ multiplex PCR assay. RNA was extracted with the RNeasy kit and roughly 0.45 to 1 ug was reverse transcribed using random hexamers. TCRdb itself trimmed the public reads at Q25 with fastp, ran MiXCR and retained productive beta chains. Entries that share a CDR3 protein sequence are merged under the most common genes and DNA. The sample includes 150,000 to 200,000 distinct CDR3 sequences, with roughly 95% observed a single time. 0.16% of the sample rests with the top ten. The sequenced sample was CD8+ T cells from PBMCs. Receptors originate from a human donor with multiple sclerosis.

The V call is TRBV5-8, the J call TRBJ2-7, with unresolved D. This CDR3 has 14 amino acids. From germline, CDR1 is SGHTS and CDR2 YDEGEE. V gave up 7 bases and J gave up 5 bases, with 19 bases separating them. CDR3 sequence reads: CASGGRRIFHEQYF. CDR3 nucleotides: TGTGCCAGCGGCGGCCGCAGGATCTTCCACGAGCAGTACTTC.

Comments on this clonotype: Germline is not matched at one junction end, which may reflect a read error. The V call is TRBV7-9, the J call TRBJ2-5, with 8 bases fitting TRBD2. The CDR3 runs to 11 residues. The germline gives CDR1 SEHNR, CDR2 FQNEAQ (reference sequence). CDR3 in amino acids: CASSQAGDPFF. CDR3 nucleotide sequence: TGTGCCAGCAGCCAAGCGGGGGACCCGTTCTTC.

The chain couples TRBV12-3 or TRBV12-4 to TRBJ2-2; 10 positions agree with TRBD1. V shed 6 bases and J 4 bases; nucleotides not matched to a gene: 5. The length of the CDR3 is 15 residues. The CDR3 loop reads CASRTGTGVTGELFF. The DNA for the CDR3 is TGTGCCAGCAGAACCGGGACAGGGGTCACCGGGGAGCTGTTTTTT.

J is TRBJ1-1 and V is TRBV2, with D unresolved. V shed 2 bases and J shed 3 bases, with 13 bases lying between them. This CDR3 has 15 amino acids. Germline values: CDR1 SNHLY, CDR2 FYNNEI. The CDR3 spells CASSESFEQHTEAFF. The DNA of the CDR3 is TGTGCCAGCAGTGAAAGTTTCGAGCAGCACACTGAAGCTTTCTTT.

The J gene is TRBJ1-5, the V gene TRBV20-1; no clear D. V lost 7 bases to trimming and J lost 5 bases, with 9 bases between them. The germline gives CDR1 DFQATT, CDR2 SNEGSKA (reference sequence). This CDR3 comprises 11 residues. In nucleotides, the CDR3 is TGCAGTGTGCGGGGTCATCAGCCCCAGCATTTT. Amino acids: CSVRGHQPQHF.

This rearrangement joins TRBV29-1 to TRBJ2-7, with D unresolved. The germline V gene encodes CDR1 SQVTM and CDR2 ANQGSEA. Trimming stripped 1 base from V and 2 bases from J, with 9 bases between. The CDR3 is 13 amino acids. CDR3 loop: CSVEGRTTYEQYF. Here the CDR3 DNA reads TGCAGCGTTGAAGGACGGACCACCTACGAGCAGTACTTC.

V gene TRBV28 combines with J gene TRBJ2-5; perhaps TRBD1 as D (5 bases). Germline assignment: CDR1 MDHEN and CDR2 SYDVKM. This CDR3 region has 16 residues. V dropped 3 bases and J dropped 4 bases, with 18 bases sitting between them. The CDR3: CASSLVGFQGGETQYF. In DNA form, the CDR3 reads TGTGCCAGCAGTTTGGTGGGGTTTCAGGGTGGAGAGACCCAGTACTTC.

CDR3 sequence (DNA): TGCAGTGCTAGAGATTGGACAGGGGGCTACCTTAACTATGGCTACACCTTC. Amino acid sequence: CSARDWTGGYLNYGYTF. J is TRBJ1-2 and V is TRBV20-1; 11 bases map to TRBD1. There are 17 residues in the CDR3. V lost 0 bases and J lost 1; bases outside the gene matches: 7. Germline V CDR1 and CDR2: DFQATT, SNEGSKA (reference sequence).

The chain is built from TRBV30 and TRBJ2-1; D possibly uses TRBD1 or TRBD2 (5 bases each). CDR1 GTSNPN and CDR2 SVGIG come from the germline V gene (reference sequence). The CDR3 is made up of 14 amino acids. V shed 0 bases and J shed 8 bases, with 14 bases lying between them. CDR3 amino acids: CAWSVGVRNDEQFF. CDR3 nucleotide sequence: TGTGCCTGGAGTGTGGGGGTCCGGAACGATGAGCAGTTCTTC.

CDR3: CSVYGTGDNEQFF. The DNA for the CDR3 is TGCAGCGTATATGGGACAGGGGACAATGAGCAGTTCTTC. The chain joins TRBV29-1 to TRBJ2-1; 10 bases fit TRBD1. CDR1 is SQVTM and CDR2 is ANQGSEA in the germline V gene. This CDR3 has 13 amino acids. Trimming took 6 bases from V and 5 from J; bases not matched to a gene: 4.

The V and J genes are TRBV29-1 and TRBJ2-2; D is unclear. Trimming left V 3 bases short and J 3 bases short, with 8 bases between. CDR1 SQVTM and CDR2 ANQGSEA come from the germline V gene. The length of the CDR3 is 13 residues. CDR3 DNA: TGCAGCGTTGACCCCTCCTACACCGGGGAGCTGTTTTTT. Translating gives CSVDPSYTGELFF.

This clonotype came up once. Written as DNA, the CDR3 is TGTGCCAGCAGAGGGACTAGCGGACCCAATGAGCAGTTCTTC. Translated: CASRGTSGPNEQFF. This sequence joins TRBV6-5 and TRBJ2-1; 11 bases agree with TRBD2. Germline CDR1 is MNHEY and CDR2 is SVGAGI. The CDR3 has 14 amino acids. V lost 6 bases to trimming and J lost 6 bases; unmatched junction nucleotides: 4.

CDR3 sequence: CASSSLIGTSPYEQYF. Written as DNA, the CDR3 is TGTGCCAGCAGTTCCCTCATCGGGACATCCCCTTACGAGCAGTACTTC. The chain is built from TRBV28 and TRBJ2-7; D is possibly TRBD1 (6 bases). The CDR3 sequence is 16 residues long. The V gene's germline CDR1 is MDHEN and CDR2 SYDVKM. V lost 4 bases and J 4 bases, leaving 20 bases between the germline ends.

V usage is TRBV15 and J usage is TRBJ1-5, with 7 bases fitting TRBD1. Trimming removed 3 bases from V and 3 bases from J; junction bases left unmatched: 2. This CDR3 spans 14 amino acids. The germline CDR1 and CDR2 sequences are LNHNV and YYDKDF (reference sequence). This CDR3 reads CATSRTGYNQPQHF. In DNA, the CDR3 is TGTGCCACCAGCAGGACAGGGTACAATCAGCCCCAGCATTTT.

The V and J genes are TRBV30 and TRBJ1-1, with D uncertain. The CDR3 has 14 residues. CDR1 is GTSNPN, CDR2 SVGIG, per germline (reference sequence). Trimming removed 1 base at V and 0 bases at J, with 9 bases between. The CDR3 DNA follows: TGTGCCTGGAGTGAACTTCTTCTGAACACTGAAGCTTTCTTT. It is translated as CAWSELLLNTEAFF.

V and J are TRBV20-1 and TRBJ2-3; TRBD2 matches 12 bases. CDR3 length: 16 residues. The germline V gene encodes CDR1 DFQATT and CDR2 SNEGSKA (reference sequence). Trimming cost V 0 bases and J 8 bases; bases outside gene matches: 9. The CDR3 DNA is TGCAGTGCTAGAGATGGACCTAGCGGGGGGGCCTTTACGCAGTATTTT. This translates into CSARDGPSGGAFTQYF.

V gene TRBV13 combines with J gene TRBJ2-7; 7 bases fit TRBD1. Trimming cost V 9 bases and J 2 bases; bases outside gene matches: 10. Germline-derived CDR1 and CDR2 are PRHDT and FYEKMQ (reference sequence). The CDR3 extends over 14 amino acids. As DNA, the CDR3 is TGTGCCAGTACACCGTCCGACAGGGCCTACGAGCAGTACTTC. This encodes CASTPSDRAYEQYF.

The chain couples TRBV2 to TRBJ2-3; D uncertain. The CDR3 runs 15 residues. V was pared by 5 bases and J by 3 bases, with 15 bases between. Germline assignment: CDR1 SNHLY and CDR2 FYNNEI. This chain's CDR3 is CASSPTHPWTDTQYF. CDR3 DNA sequence: TGTGCCAGCAGTCCCACCCATCCATGGACAGATACGCAGTATTTT. Based on the CDR3 plus reference TRBV2 and TRBJ2-3, the full variable domain is EPEVTQTPSHQVTQMGQEVILRCVPISNHLYFYWYRQILGQKVEFLVSFYNNEISEKSEIFDDQFSVERPDGSNFTLKIRSTKLEDSAMYFCASSPTHPWTDTQYFGPGTRLTVL.

The chain uses TRBV10-3 and TRBJ1-1; D remains ambiguous. The V and J ends lost 1 base and 1 base respectively, with 10 bases between them. This CDR3 has 15 residues. The germline CDR1 and CDR2 sequences are ENHRY and SYGVKD. In nucleotides, the CDR3 is TGTGCCATCAGTGAGTTAGTTGTGGGGAACACTGAAGCTTTCTTT. Translating it yields CAISELVVGNTEAFF.

The chain is built from TRBV24-1 and TRBJ2-7, with TRBD1 matching 9 bases. The CDR3 spans 13 residues. V lost 3 bases to trimming and J lost 6 bases; unmatched junction nucleotides: 2. The germline V gene has CDR1 KGHDR and CDR2 SFDVKD. In DNA, the CDR3 is TGTGCCACCAGTGATGGACAGGGGATCGAGCAGTACTTC. It codes for CATSDGQGIEQYF.

V is TRBV2 and J is TRBJ2-5, with unresolved D. Trimming removed 2 bases at V and 12 bases at J, with 13 bases between. CDR1 and CDR2 (germline): SNHLY, FYNNEI. The CDR3 contains 12 residues. CDR3 coding DNA: TGTGCCAGCAGTGAAACTGGGGAAGTCGAGTACTTC. Protein: CASSETGEVEYF.

V is TRBV10-3 and J is TRBJ1-5, with D tentatively TRBD1 (6 bases). Germline V gene sequence: CDR1 ENHRY, CDR2 SYGVKD. The CDR3 sequence is 17 residues long. Trimming left V 2 bases short and J 0 bases short, with 14 bases between. CDR3 nucleotides: TGTGCCATCAGTGAGGTTGGACAGCCAGATAGCAATCAGCCCCAGCATTTT. Protein sequence: CAISEVGQPDSNQPQHF.

V usage is TRBV28 and J usage is TRBJ2-6; D unclear. The CDR3 loop spans 15 amino acids. Trimming left V 5 bases short and J 0 bases short, with 8 bases between. Germline-derived CDR1 and CDR2 are MDHEN and SYDVKM. DNA of the CDR3: TGTGCCAGCAGTCCACGAACCTCTGGGGCCAACGTCCTGACTTTC. Protein: CASSPRTSGANVLTF.